This T cell receptor (beta chain) was retrieved from a study of cytomegalovirus exposure and HLA in healthy donors (dated 2017 in TCRdb). Context from the whole study: An earlier analysis of some 500 of the donors reported more than 250 Gb of sequence data and 117 million unique TCR beta sequences from about 200 million T cells. About 300 gigabases of sequencing data and approximately 93 million unique TCR sequences were included in an early release covering roughly 600 HLA-typed donors. Among the roughly 400 genotyped donors, 81% belonged to the genetic ancestry cluster associated with self-reported Caucasian donors. The study aimed to test whether signatures of past pathogen exposure could be identified by cataloging public T cell receptors. The study used immunosequencing to profile the T cell repertoires of hundreds of subjects and linked those repertoires to cytomegalovirus serostatus. Along with the roughly 670-subject first cohort, a separate validation cohort of roughly 110 different subjects was used. The study combined high-throughput TCR immunosequencing, statistical association of individual TCRs with disease status, and machine learning to predict cytomegalovirus infection status. To study patterns of TCR occurrence, a later analysis re-analyzed previously published TCR beta repertoires from 666 donors and added high-resolution HLA genotyping. The later analysis used no new phenotypic data to find candidate immune exposures, relying instead on TCR beta sequences and their occurrence across donors. An earlier analysis of roughly 600 of the donors used high-throughput TCR beta sequencing to judge whether each TCR beta V gene segment behaved as functional or pseudogenic. Donor age, sex, ethnicity and CMV serostatus were compiled together with the repertoire data. A later genetic analysis used genome-wide SNP genotypes for about 55% of the 666 donors, treating that subset as a discovery cohort. Every repertoire in the discovery cohort had been generated on one and the same sequencing platform. HLA typing covered class I and class II loci at four-digit resolution. The number of typed donors differed by locus: roughly 629-630 for A, B, C, DRB1 and DQB1; approximately 520 for DQA1; some 590 for DPA1; and about 450 for DPB1. Four or five DR-DQ haplotypes were handled as single units for association and clustering because linkage in the cohort was strong. On average, around 200,000 unique TCR beta nucleotide sequences were sequenced per donor among some 420 genotyped donors of the cohort, with roughly 19% of those sequences being non-productive. What the research found in general, with its limitations: While some public TCRs were present in many individuals, most TCR sequences turned up only very rarely across donors. In the study, approximately 160 TCR beta chains were listed as associated with cytomegalovirus. Correlated functional status among segregating V segments might be attributable to linkage disequilibrium, but an unknown experimental factor could not be ruled out. According to the authors, the approach could potentially be generalized to other disease states and immunological phenotypes. In a later analysis, about 17,000 TCR beta sequences were associated with specific HLA alleles at a false discovery rate of 0.05. In vitro tests confirmed that three of the cytomegalovirus-associated TCR beta chains recognize cytomegalovirus antigens. CMV serostatus was the only immune exposure information available for the cohort. The 87-base-pair reads could not distinguish some IMGT-functional V segments, including TRBV6-2 and TRBV6-3, so those segments were excluded. Because counts were too low, some 17 rarely observed V segments, including chromosome 9 orphons, were excluded from the earlier analysis of 587 of the donors. The classifier was reported to diagnose cytomegalovirus status with high specificity and sensitivity in both the original and validation cohorts. Sequencing depth was assumed to be roughly uniform across donors in the presence/absence analyses, though that assumption may not hold. According to a later genetic analysis, donors in an Asian-associated ancestry cluster had fewer N-insertions in productive TCRs than the approximately 670-donor mean. Because HLA typing was missing for some donors at each locus, association tests included only the typed subset. The cohort was sequenced for TCR beta chains only, and without alpha or paired-chain data the features that could be detected were limited. The sequencing pipeline was judged likely to have produced a cluster of highly shared sequence variants as a technical artifact. A further reported finding was that TCR beta sequences accurately predicted the HLA-A and HLA-B alleles for most subjects in the first cohort. According to a later analysis, parvovirus B19, influenza, CMV and Epstein-Barr virus appeared linked to several top co-occurrence clusters. A later analysis found that most CMV-associated TCR beta chains appeared HLA-restricted, with HLA associations seemingly driven largely by CMV exposure. In a later analysis, TCR association rates were found to vary across HLA loci, with the most associated TCRs seen for DRB1 alleles and the fewest for HLA-C alleles. Broadly in line with IMGT annotations, most TCR beta V segments showed up in productive rearrangements about 87% or about 30% of the time in an earlier analysis of several hundred of the donors. V-gene and J-gene trimming of TCR beta chains was associated with a missense DCLRE1C variant in a later genetic analysis, and the association was replicated in an independent cohort. In a later analysis, HLA-associated TCR beta chains were found to be more clonally expanded and to have lower generation probabilities than equally common non-associated chains. When HLA alleles, especially DR and DQ, strongly co-occurred, TCR associations were difficult to assign to individual alleles.

On this clone: What this receptor recognizes is not known.

The library was obtained by the immunoSEQ multiplex PCR assay. For the multiplex PCR, a mixture combining 60 forward primers for TCR Vbeta segments and 13 reverse primers for TCR Jbeta segments was used. The CDR3 region of rearranged TCR beta genes was amplified from genomic DNA by a multiplex PCR assay. The Illumina HiSeq System was used to sequence the amplified TCR beta libraries as 87-base-pair reads. In the paper's pipeline: Across the roughly 670 repertoires, a later analysis counted about 81 million unique TCR beta chains, 9.5 million to 12 million of which were shared by at least two donors. To remove PCR and sequencing errors, raw reads were error-corrected and collapsed into unique sequences using a nearest-neighbor algorithm that merged closely related sequences. V, D and J gene segments were assigned by aligning CDR3 sequences to IMGT reference sequences. For a sequence to be retained, at least a six-nucleotide match to both a V gene segment and a J gene segment was required. A rearrangement was called productive if the CDR3 had no stop codons and remained in frame with V and J, and every other rearrangement was called non-productive. Following IMGT convention, CDR3 was defined as the stretch from the second conserved V-encoded cysteine to the conserved J-encoded phenylalanine. The earlier analysis of a few hundred of the donors excluded any sequence lacking an unambiguous match to a single V gene segment. An earlier analysis of some 610 of the donors called V segments functional above 56.7% productive rearrangements and segregating when the between-donor standard deviation exceeded 5%. A statistical classification framework was built to diagnose cytomegalovirus status from the catalog of TCR beta chain sequences. V and J gene assignment, in a later analysis, came from comparing TCR nucleotide sequences with IMGT/GENE-DB human TR gene sequences. A later analysis assigned CDR3 sequences and most-parsimonious VDJ recombination scenarios with the TCRdist pipeline. In a later analysis, each TCR beta chain was defined by its CDR3 amino acid sequence together with its V-gene family, and reads lacking a unique V-gene family were excluded. To address suspected cross-contamination and a sequencing artifact, a later analysis removed around 590 highly shared, low-generation-probability nucleotide sequences. A later analysis calculated a clonal expansion index for each public chain from normalized within-repertoire ranks of inferred template counts. A later analysis computed generation probabilities with a VDJ recombination model fitted to out-of-frame rearrangements, and checked the results against IGoR. In a later analysis, hypergeometric tests were used to score TCR-TCR, TCR-HLA and TCR-CMV co-occurrence, with a repertoire-size bias correction applied to TCR pairs. False discovery rates were estimated in a later analysis by permuting HLA or CMV assignments 20 times. In a later analysis, co-occurring TCRs were grouped using DBSCAN, with TCRdist sequence similarity added in when clustering inside HLA-allele-positive subsets. Co-occurrence clustering excluded repertoires with fewer than 30,000 or more than 120,000 public chains, plus five with anomalous nucleotide sharing. This is the immuneACCESS table as TCRdb keeps it, with only in-frame sequences that have V and J called. A part of the clones is gone; compared with another copy, unresolved V genes explain less than half, and the rest is unexplained. V, J and clone size derive from that table, while D and trimming were established from the DNA sequence. The sample's table covers about 55,000 clones. The leading ten clones occupy roughly 8.8% of the sample.

Spanning cysteine to phenylalanine, the CDR3 consists of 14 amino acids. Only CDR3 DNA remains: 42 bases, in frame from the first base. V loses 1 base at its end and J loses 2 bases; junction bases beyond the gene matches: 0. CDR1 is given as SEHNR and CDR2 as FQNEAQ, both from the germline V gene (reference sequence). The cohort consisted of 650 to 700 healthy bone marrow donors. At the time of sampling, every cohort member was nominally healthy, though immune exposures that went unrecorded were likely present. The donor tested CMV seropositive, placing the donor among the roughly 300 seropositive members of the cohort. A peripheral blood sample was provided by each donor, and peripheral blood mononuclear cells were used for TCR beta sequencing. The Qiagen DNeasy Blood Extraction Kit was used to extract genomic DNA from the blood cell samples.

Rearrangement joined TRBV7-9 to TRBJ2-7, with TRBD1 identical over 9 junction bases. This sequence was found in a man aged 50-59 years in good health and CMV-seropositive. Source material: PBMCs. The CDR3 protein: CASSLGQGAYEQYF. Here is the DNA: TGTGCCAGCAGCTTAGGACAGGGGGCCTACGAGCAGTACTTC.